Listed here are 12 T cell receptor beta chains from one sample, sequenced in a study of T-cell reconstitution after alpha-beta-depleted transplantation in children. TCRbeta library construction was performed incorporating unique molecular identifiers. From the PCR reads, TCRdb called clonotypes with MiXCR, one entry per CDR3 protein. The table records hundreds of thousands of distinct CDR3 sequences, 10% to 15% of them present only once. This material consisted of PBMCs, taken before TCRalphabeta/CD19-depleted stem cell transplant. These receptors were taken from a girl aged 2 to 9 with congenital amegakaryocytic thrombocytopenia, due to receive a stem cell transplant.

The chain is built from TRBV18 and TRBJ2-1; unclear D gene. Trimming shortened V by 4 bases and J by 9 bases, and 10 bases separated the two germline ends. The germline gives CDR1 KGHSH, CDR2 LQKENI. The CDR3 is made up of 12 amino acids. In DNA form, the CDR3 reads TGTGCCAGCTCACGGTCGTTCACTGAGCAGTTCTTC. Translation gives CASSRSFTEQFF.

This clonotype was picked up many times. This chain uses TRBV5-1 with TRBJ2-2; D may be TRBD2 (6 bases). The CDR3 is 16 amino acids. Germline V gene sequence: CDR1 SGHRS, CDR2 YFSETQ. Deletions cut 1 base from V and 3 bases from J, with 13 bases between. The CDR3 region has the DNA TGCGCCAGCAGCTTGCCTCGACTAGGTGACACCGGGGAGCTGTTTTTT. Its protein product is CASSLPRLGDTGELFF.

This clonotype was recorded many times. The chain has TRBV20-1 and TRBJ2-1, with TRBD2 matching over 8 bases. Per germline, CDR1 DFQATT and CDR2 SNEGSKA (reference sequence). Unmatched junction bases numbered 11, after V lost 5 bases and J lost 5 bases. The length of the CDR3 is 15 residues. The CDR3 DNA reads TGCAGTGCTCATACCGCGACTAGCGCAGACAATGAGCAGTTCTTC. Protein sequence: CSAHTATSADNEQFF.

The CDR3 nucleotides are TGCGCCACCCCTAAGGACAGGGGACTACATAGCAATCAGCCCCAGCATTTT. Its protein is CATPKDRGLHSNQPQHF. The chain recombines TRBV10-1 with TRBJ1-5, with 9 positions matching TRBD1. In germline, CDR1 is WNHNN, CDR2 SYGVQD (reference sequence). J was trimmed by 0 bases and V by 10 bases; bases with no gene match: 13. The CDR3 length is 17 residues.

This clonotype was found a few times. The chain employs TRBV5-1 and TRBJ2-2; 9 positions agree with TRBD2. Germline assignment: CDR1 SGHRS and CDR2 YFSETQ. The CDR3 is 15 residues long. The V segment lost 2 bases and the J segment 4 bases; nucleotides outside the gene matches: 3. The CDR3 loop is CASSFASGVTGELFF. The CDR3 DNA is TGCGCCAGCAGCTTCGCTAGCGGGGTCACCGGGGAGCTGTTTTTT.

The gene calls are TRBV5-1 and TRBJ2-1, with 15 bases matching TRBD2. V dropped 4 bases and J dropped 10; count of bases not matched to a gene: 9. The germline CDR1 and CDR2 sequences are SGHRS and YFSETQ. The CDR3 has 16 amino acids. The CDR3 here is CASSPEGTSGRMEQFF. CDR3 coding DNA: TGCGCCAGCAGCCCGGAGGGGACTAGCGGGAGGATGGAGCAGTTCTTC.

This clonotype occurred many times. The rearrangement uses TRBV7-8 and TRBJ1-1; 7 nucleotides align to TRBD1. Unmatched junction bases numbered 4, after V lost 2 bases and J lost 4 bases. This CDR3 is 14 amino acids long. CDR1 is SGHVS and CDR2 is FQNEAQ in the germline V gene. CDR3 protein: CASSLPGGSTEAFF. DNA of the CDR3: TGTGCCAGCAGCTTACCAGGGGGAAGCACTGAAGCTTTCTTT.

Remarks on this clonotype: A much bigger clone sits one base away, suggesting this may be a read error. The rearrangement uses TRBV20-1 and TRBJ2-2; a possible D gene is TRBD1 (6 bases). The CDR3 is made up of 13 amino acids. The germline V gene encodes CDR1 DFQATT and CDR2 SNEGSKA (reference sequence). The CDR3 sequence is CSAEKTGTGVLFF. In DNA form, the CDR3 reads TGCAGTGCAGAAAAGACAGGCACCGGGGTGCTGTTTTTT.

In its sample, this clonotype was seen many times. The V and J genes are TRBV10-2 and TRBJ2-6; 8 nucleotides agree with TRBD1. Per the germline V gene, CDR1 is WSHSY and CDR2 is SAAADI. The CDR3 totals 16 residues. Unmatched junction bases numbered 0, after V lost 2 bases and J lost 0 bases. CDR3: CASSETGGSGANVLTF. DNA of the CDR3: TGCGCCAGCAGTGAGACAGGGGGCTCTGGGGCCAACGTCCTGACTTTC.

This clonotype was found many times. This sequence joins TRBV5-8 and TRBJ2-1; D is unresolved. Trimming took 4 bases from V and 8 from J, leaving 16 bases between them. This CDR3 is 14 amino acids long. The germline V gene has CDR1 SGHTS and CDR2 YDEGEE. CDR3 sequence (DNA): TGTGCCAGCAGCGTGCGGTCCAGCAATCATGAGCAGTTCTTC. It encodes CASSVRSSNHEQFF.

The chain couples TRBV10-3 to TRBJ2-1; TRBD2 might be the D (5 bases). V was trimmed by 6 bases and J by 7 bases, leaving 16 bases between them. The CDR3 sequence is 14 residues long. Germline CDR1 and CDR2: ENHRY and SYGVKD. The CDR3 sequence: CAIRKLGIMNEQFF. In nucleotides, the CDR3 is TGTGCCATCAGGAAACTAGGTATTATGAATGAGCAGTTCTTC.

This clonotype was seen ten or more times. The CDR3, as DNA: TGCGCCAGCAGCCAAGACCCCCTTACTAGCGGACTAAACAATGAGCAGTTCTTC. As protein: CASSQDPLTSGLNNEQFF. This sequence joins TRBV4-1 and TRBJ2-1, with 8 nucleotides matching TRBD2. The CDR3 is made up of 18 amino acids. V trimming: 0 bases; J trimming: 5 bases; junction bases outside the gene matches: 12. CDR1 is MGHRA, CDR2 YSYEKL, per germline.